The clone carrying this T cell receptor beta chain turned up a few times. Its antigen is unknown. The source material, RNA transcripts, was used to amplify TCR beta CDR3 regions. During a first-round RT-PCR of the TCR CDR3, the HTBI primer set was used. TCRdb ran MiXCR on the multiplex PCR reads and lists one entry per CDR3 protein. Of nearly 600,000 distinct CDR3 sequences in the sample, 11% to 15% were seen once. Trimming stripped 5 bases from V and 5 bases from J, with 13 bases between. Germline V gene sequence: CDR1 SEHNR, CDR2 FQNEAQ (reference sequence). The CDR3 runs 13 residues. The data derive from a study of T cells in Graves' hyperthyroidism and ophthalmopathy. Whole-study findings and limits: The majority of expanded thyroid clonotypes above 0.001 also appeared in blood.

Lactation, pregnancy, other autoimmune disease or uncontrolled infection excluded patients. Diagnosis relied on clinical symptoms, serum thyroxine and TRAb, thyroid ultrasound and orbital computed tomography. This clonotype was obtained from a woman aged 25-40 years with Graves' hyperthyroidism that later progressed to Graves' ophthalmopathy. The rearrangement links TRBV7-9 to TRBJ2-7, with D possibly called TRBD1 or TRBD2 (6 bases each). Sequencing input: blood. This CDR3 reads CASSPHGGHEQYF. In DNA, the CDR3 is TGTGCCAGCAGCCCCCACGGGGGCCACGAGCAGTACTTC. Based on the CDR3 plus reference TRBV7-9 and TRBJ2-7, the full variable domain is DTGVSQNPRHKITKRGQNVTFRCDPISEHNRLYWYRQTLGQGPEFLTYFQNEAQLEKSRLLSDRFSAERPKGSFSTLEIQRTEQGDSAMYLCASSPHGGHEQYFGPGTRLTVT.